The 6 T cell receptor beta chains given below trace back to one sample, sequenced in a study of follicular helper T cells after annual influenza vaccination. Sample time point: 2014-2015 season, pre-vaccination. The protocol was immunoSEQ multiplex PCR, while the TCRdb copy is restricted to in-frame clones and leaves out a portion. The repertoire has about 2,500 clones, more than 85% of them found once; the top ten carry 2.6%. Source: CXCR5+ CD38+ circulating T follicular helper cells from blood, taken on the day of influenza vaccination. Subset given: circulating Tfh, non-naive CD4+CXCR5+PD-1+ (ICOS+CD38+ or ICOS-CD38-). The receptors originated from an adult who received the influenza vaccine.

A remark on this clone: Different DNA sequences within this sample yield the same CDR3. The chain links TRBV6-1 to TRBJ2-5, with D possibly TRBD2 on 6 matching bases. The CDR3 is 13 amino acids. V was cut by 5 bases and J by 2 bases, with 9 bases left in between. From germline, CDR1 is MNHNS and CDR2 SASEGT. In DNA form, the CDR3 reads TGTGCCAGCAGTACCGGGGGACAAGAGACCCAGTACTTC. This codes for CASSTGGQETQYF.

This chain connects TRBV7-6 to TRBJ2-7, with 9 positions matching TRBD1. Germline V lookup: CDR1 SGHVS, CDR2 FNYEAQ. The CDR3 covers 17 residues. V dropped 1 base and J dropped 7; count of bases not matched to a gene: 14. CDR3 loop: CASSLVFSRTGAIEQYF. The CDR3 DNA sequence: TGTGCCAGCAGCTTAGTGTTTTCCCGGACAGGGGCGATAGAGCAGTACTTC.

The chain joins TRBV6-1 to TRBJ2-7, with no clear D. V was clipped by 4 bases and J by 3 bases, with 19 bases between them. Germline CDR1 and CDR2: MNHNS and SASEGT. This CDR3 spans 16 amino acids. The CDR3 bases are TGTGCCAGCAGTGTAGAAGCACACGGCGGAAACTACGAGCAGTACTTC. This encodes CASSVEAHGGNYEQYF.

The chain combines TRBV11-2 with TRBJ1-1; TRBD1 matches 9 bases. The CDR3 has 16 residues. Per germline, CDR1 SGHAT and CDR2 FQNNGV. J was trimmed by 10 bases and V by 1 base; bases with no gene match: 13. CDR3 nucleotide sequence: TGTGCCAGCAGCTTAGGTGGGACAGGGAACGCCCGGCCAGCTTTCTTT. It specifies CASSLGGTGNARPAFF.

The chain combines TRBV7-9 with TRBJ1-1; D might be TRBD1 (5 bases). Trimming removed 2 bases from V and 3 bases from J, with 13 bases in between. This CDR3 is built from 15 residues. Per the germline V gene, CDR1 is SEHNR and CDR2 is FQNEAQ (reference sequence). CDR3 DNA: TGTGCCAGCAGCTTACTCAGGGTAATGGACACTGAAGCTTTCTTT. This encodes CASSLLRVMDTEAFF.

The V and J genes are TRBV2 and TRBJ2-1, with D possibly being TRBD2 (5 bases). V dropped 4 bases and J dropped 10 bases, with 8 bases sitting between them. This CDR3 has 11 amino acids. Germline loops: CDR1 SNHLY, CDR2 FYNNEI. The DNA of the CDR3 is TGTGCCAGCAGTGGACTAAGAGAGCAGTTCTTC. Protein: CASSGLREQFF. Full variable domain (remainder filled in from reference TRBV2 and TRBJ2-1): EPEVTQTPSHQVTQMGQEVILRCVPISNHLYFYWYRQILGQKVEFLVSFYNNEISEKSEIFDDQFSVERPDGSNFTLKIRSTKLEDSAMYFCASSGLREQFFGPGTRLTVL.